This entry describes one TCR beta chain. Each subset's genomic DNA was shared equally among a number of immunoSEQ plates. For unsorted PBMC, around 280 ng DNA per replicate equaled around 27,000 T cell genomes. Profiling relied on immunoSEQ multiplex PCR, and the TCRdb table lists in-frame clones only, not all of them. The sample carries about half a million clones, about four fifths recorded once. This entry comes from a study of shared clonotypes between healthy human individuals. This CDR3 contains 12 residues. Trimming removed 4 bases at V and 8 bases at J, with 11 bases between. The germline gives CDR1 MNHEY, CDR2 SVGAGI. HIV-negative, healthy adults without recent acute infections or vaccinations were the donors.

This receptor was obtained from a woman aged 35 to 49 in good health. Some clones in this sample may be carry-over from other donors' samples. The rearrangement joins TRBV6-5 to TRBJ1-2, with D hard to call. Sequencing was carried out using PBMCs. CDR3 residues: CASSSDLGGYTF. As DNA, the CDR3 is TGTGCCAGCAGTTCGGACCTAGGGGGCTACACCTTC.